This T cell receptor (beta chain) was captured by sequencing in a study of identical twins. CDR3 length: 13 amino acids. The germline V gene encodes CDR1 KGHDR and CDR2 SFDVKD. With 5 bases removed from V and 6 bases from J, the gap between germline ends came to 10 bases. This clonotype was counted a few times. TCRdb re-analysed the 5' RACE reads in MiXCR, keeping a single row per CDR3 protein. The table shows a few hundred thousand distinct CDR3 sequences, with roughly 15% occurring only once. These same records also appear under a second study, on yellow fever vaccine responses in identical twins.

Sequencing input: CD4+ T cells sorted from blood. The chain uses TRBV24-1 and TRBJ2-1; D is possibly TRBD1 (6 bases). The sequence was obtained from a young woman in good health. The CDR3 DNA follows: TGTGCCACCAGTGGCCAACAGGGCAATGAGCAGTTCTTC. Amino acid sequence: CATSGQQGNEQFF.